This paragraph covers one T cell receptor beta chain sequence. This record belongs to a study of blood T cell repertoires in COVID-19. Germline loops: CDR1 GTSNPN, CDR2 SVGIG (reference sequence). CDR3 length: 13 residues. V was clipped by 4 bases and J by 0 bases, with 9 bases between them. In the original analysis: Amplification from reference gene primers served as the basis for estimated nucleated cell counts. Assay used: immunoSEQ multiplex PCR; TCRdb lists only in-frame clones, some missing. V and J calls and clone size are given by that table; D and trimming were obtained from the DNA. Found here are approximately 380,000 clones, roughly nine tenths of them singletons; the top ten hold roughly 0.86%.

The TCR sequence derives from a woman between 40 and 55 years old who had been exposed to COVID-19. This sequence joins TRBV30 and TRBJ1-2; D is unclear. Specimen: PBMCs or T cells enriched from blood (not recorded which). In DNA, the CDR3 is TGTGCCTGGACTTTTGCAGCTAACTATGGCTACACCTTC. It translates to CAWTFAANYGYTF.